Sequencing of this T cell receptor beta chain was carried out in a study of CD8+CD57+ T cells in acquired aplastic anemia. Template material for TCR beta VDJ and CDR3 profiling consisted of genomic DNA. TCRdb processed the reads anew with MiXCR; each CDR3 protein has one entry. Here the sample spans under 250,000 distinct CDR3 sequences, about 44% being singletons. From germline, CDR1 is DFQATT and CDR2 SNEGSKA (reference sequence). Trimming took 4 bases from V and 6 from J; bases not matched to a gene: 11. The CDR3 covers 16 residues. All patients picked for sequencing had shown, by flow cytometry, an expansion of CD8+CD57+ cells. Each of the patients presented with severe acquired aplastic anemia.

The source of this sequence is a human donor with aplastic anemia. The sequencing input was sorted CD4+, CD8+, or CD8+CD57+ T cells (not recorded which) from PBMCs. The chain uses TRBV20-1 and TRBJ2-1; 11 bases are shared with TRBD2. CDR3 loop: CSAIPSGRREFNEQFF. The CDR3 bases are TGCAGTGCTATCCCTAGCGGGAGGCGGGAATTCAATGAGCAGTTCTTC.